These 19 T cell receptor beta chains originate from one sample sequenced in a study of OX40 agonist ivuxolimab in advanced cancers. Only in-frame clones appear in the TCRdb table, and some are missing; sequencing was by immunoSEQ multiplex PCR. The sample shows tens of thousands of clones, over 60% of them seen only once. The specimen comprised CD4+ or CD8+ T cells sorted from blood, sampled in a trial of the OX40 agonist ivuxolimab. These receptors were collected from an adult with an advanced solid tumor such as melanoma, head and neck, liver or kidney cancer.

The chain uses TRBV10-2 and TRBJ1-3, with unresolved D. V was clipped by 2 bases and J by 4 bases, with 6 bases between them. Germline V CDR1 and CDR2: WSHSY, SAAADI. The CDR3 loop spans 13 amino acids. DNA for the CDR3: TGCGCCAGCAGTGAGGGAAACGGAAACACCATATATTTT. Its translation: CASSEGNGNTIYF.

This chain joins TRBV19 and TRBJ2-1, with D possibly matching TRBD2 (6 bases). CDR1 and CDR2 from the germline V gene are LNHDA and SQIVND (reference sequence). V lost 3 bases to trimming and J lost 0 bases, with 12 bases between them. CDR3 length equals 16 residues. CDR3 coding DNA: TGTGCCAGTAGTATTGGGGGGACCTACTCCTACAATGAGCAGTTCTTC. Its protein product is CASSIGGTYSYNEQFF. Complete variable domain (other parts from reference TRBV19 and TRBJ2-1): DGGITQSPKYLFRKEGQNVTLSCEQNLNHDAMYWYRQDPGQGLRLIYYSQIVNDFQKGDIAEGYSVSREKKESFPLTVTSAQKNPTAFYLCASSIGGTYSYNEQFFGPGTRLTVL.

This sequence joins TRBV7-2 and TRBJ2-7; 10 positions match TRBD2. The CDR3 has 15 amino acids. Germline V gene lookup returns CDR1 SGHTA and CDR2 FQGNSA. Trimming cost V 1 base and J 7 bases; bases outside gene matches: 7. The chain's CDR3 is CASSLGWTSGGEQYF. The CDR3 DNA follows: TGTGCCAGCAGCTTAGGTTGGACTAGCGGAGGAGAGCAGTACTTC.

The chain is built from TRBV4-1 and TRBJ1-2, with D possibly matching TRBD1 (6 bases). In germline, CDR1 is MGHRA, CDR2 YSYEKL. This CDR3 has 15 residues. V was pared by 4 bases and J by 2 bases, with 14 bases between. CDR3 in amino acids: CASSPNQGKNYGYTF. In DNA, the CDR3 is TGCGCCAGCAGCCCCAATCAGGGGAAGAACTATGGCTACACCTTC.

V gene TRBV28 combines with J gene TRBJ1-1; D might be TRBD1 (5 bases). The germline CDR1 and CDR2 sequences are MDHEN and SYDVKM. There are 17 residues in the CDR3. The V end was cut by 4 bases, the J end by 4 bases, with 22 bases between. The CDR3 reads CASSSISGRGSGTEAFF. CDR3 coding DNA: TGTGCCAGCAGTTCAATATCCGGACGGGGGAGCGGCACTGAAGCTTTCTTT. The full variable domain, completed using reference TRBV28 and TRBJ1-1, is DVKVTQSSRYLVKRTGEKVFLECVQDMDHENMFWYRQDPGLGLRLIYFSYDVKMKEKGDIPEGYSVSREKKERFSLILESASTNQTSMYLCASSSISGRGSGTEAFFGQGTRLTVV.

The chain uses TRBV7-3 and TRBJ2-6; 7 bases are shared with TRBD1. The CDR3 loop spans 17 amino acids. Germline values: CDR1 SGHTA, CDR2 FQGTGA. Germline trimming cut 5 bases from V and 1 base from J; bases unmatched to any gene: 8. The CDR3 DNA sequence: TGTGCCAGCAGCCAATCGGGACAGCGTTCTGGGGCCAACGTCCTGACTTTC. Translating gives CASSQSGQRSGANVLTF.

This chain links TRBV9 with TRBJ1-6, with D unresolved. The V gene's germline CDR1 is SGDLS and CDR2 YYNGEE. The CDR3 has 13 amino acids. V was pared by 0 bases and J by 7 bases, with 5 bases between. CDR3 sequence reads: CASSVENNSPLHF. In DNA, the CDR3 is TGTGCCAGCAGCGTAGAGAACAATTCACCCCTCCACTTT.

CDR3 protein: CASIHPSGGQETQYF. CDR3 DNA sequence: TGTGCCAGCATCCACCCTAGCGGGGGCCAAGAGACCCAGTACTTC. The chain uses TRBV6-6 and TRBJ2-5, with TRBD2 identical over 10 bases. With 7 bases clipped from V and 1 base from J, the junction kept 6 bases outside the gene matches. CDR1 is MNHNY, CDR2 SVGAGI, per germline (reference sequence). CDR3 length: 15 amino acids.

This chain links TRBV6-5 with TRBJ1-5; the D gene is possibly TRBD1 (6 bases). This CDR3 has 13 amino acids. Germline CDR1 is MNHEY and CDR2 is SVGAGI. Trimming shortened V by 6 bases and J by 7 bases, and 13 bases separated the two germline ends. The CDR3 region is CASRRGWRQPQHF. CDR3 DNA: TGTGCCAGCAGGAGGGGGTGGAGACAGCCCCAGCATTTT.

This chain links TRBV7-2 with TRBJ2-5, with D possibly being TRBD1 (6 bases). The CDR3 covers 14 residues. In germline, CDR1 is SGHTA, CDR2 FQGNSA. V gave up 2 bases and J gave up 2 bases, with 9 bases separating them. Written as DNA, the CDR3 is TGTGCCAGCAGCTTATTCGGACAGCAAGAGACCCAGTACTTC. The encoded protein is CASSLFGQQETQYF.

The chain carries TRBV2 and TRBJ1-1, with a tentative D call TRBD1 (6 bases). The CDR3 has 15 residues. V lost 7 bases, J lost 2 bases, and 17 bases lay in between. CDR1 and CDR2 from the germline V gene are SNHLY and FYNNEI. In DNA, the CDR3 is TGTGCCAGCACAGGAGTGCGGGGGGCCAACACTGAAGCTTTCTTT. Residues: CASTGVRGANTEAFF.

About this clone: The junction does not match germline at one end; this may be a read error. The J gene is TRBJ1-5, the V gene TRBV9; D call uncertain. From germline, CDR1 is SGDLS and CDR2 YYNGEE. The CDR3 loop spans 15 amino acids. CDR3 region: CASCDWPDGDQPQPF. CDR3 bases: TGTGCCAGCTGCGATTGGCCTGACGGCGATCAGCCCCAGCCTTTT.

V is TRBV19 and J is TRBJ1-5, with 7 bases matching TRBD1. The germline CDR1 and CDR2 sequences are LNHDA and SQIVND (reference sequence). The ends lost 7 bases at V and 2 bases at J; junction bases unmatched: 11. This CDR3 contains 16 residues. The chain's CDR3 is CASTSGRGPGNQPQHF. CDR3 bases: TGTGCCAGTACCTCCGGTAGGGGGCCAGGCAATCAGCCCCAGCATTTT.

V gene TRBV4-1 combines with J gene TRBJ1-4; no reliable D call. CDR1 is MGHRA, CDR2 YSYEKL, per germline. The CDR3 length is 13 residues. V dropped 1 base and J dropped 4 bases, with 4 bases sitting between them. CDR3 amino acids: CASSQVDNEKLFF. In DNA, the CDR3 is TGCGCCAGCAGCCAAGTGGATAATGAAAAACTGTTTTTT.

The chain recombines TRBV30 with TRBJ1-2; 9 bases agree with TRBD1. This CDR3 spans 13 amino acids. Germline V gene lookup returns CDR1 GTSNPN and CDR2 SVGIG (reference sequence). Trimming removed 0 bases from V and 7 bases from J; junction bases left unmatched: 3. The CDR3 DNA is TGTGCCTGGAGTGTACAGGGGGCGCTTGGCTACACCTTC. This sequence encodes CAWSVQGALGYTF.

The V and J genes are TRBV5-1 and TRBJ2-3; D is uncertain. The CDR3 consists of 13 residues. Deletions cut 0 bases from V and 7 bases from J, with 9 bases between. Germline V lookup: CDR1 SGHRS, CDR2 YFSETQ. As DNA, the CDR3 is TGCGCCAGCAGCTTGGACGGCTCATATACGCAGTATTTT. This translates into CASSLDGSYTQYF.

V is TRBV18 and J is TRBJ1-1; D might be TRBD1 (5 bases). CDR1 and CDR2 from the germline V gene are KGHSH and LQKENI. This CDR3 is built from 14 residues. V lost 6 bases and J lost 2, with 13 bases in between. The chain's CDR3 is CASSRNGGNTEAFF. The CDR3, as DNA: TGTGCCAGCTCCCGAAACGGGGGTAACACTGAAGCTTTCTTT.

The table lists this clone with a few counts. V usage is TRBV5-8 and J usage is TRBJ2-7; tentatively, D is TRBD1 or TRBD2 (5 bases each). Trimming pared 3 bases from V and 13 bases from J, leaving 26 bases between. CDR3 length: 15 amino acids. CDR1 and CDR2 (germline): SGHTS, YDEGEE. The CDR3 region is CASSWGTADSTSSYF. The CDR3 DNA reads TGTGCCAGCAGCTGGGGGACGGCCGACTCTACGAGCAGTTACTTC. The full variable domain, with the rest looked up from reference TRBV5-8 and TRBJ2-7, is EAGVTQSPTHLIKTRGQQATLRCSPISGHTSVYWYQQALGLGLQFLLWYDEGEERNRGNFPPRFSGRQFPNYSSELNVNALELEDSALYLCASSWGTADSTSSYFGPGTRLTVT.

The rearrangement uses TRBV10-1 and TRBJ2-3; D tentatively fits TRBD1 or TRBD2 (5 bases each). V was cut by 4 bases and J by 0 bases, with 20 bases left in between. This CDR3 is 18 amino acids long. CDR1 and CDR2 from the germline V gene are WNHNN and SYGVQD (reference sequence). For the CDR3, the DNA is TGCGCCAGCAGTGGAGGGGCAGGGCGGAAGACTAGCACAGATACGCAGTATTTT. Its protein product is CASSGGAGRKTSTDTQYF.